Given below is one T cell receptor beta chain in context. The repertoire was sequenced with immunoSEQ multiplex PCR; TCRdb's copy has only in-frame clones and lacks some. Here the sample spans 99,000 or so clones, about 86% being singletons. The data stem from a study of blood T cell repertoires in COVID-19. Background on the study: Sources were T cells, B-cell-depleted T cells, or PBMCs; the material itself was cDNA or gDNA.

The CDR3 spans 15 residues. The ends were cut back, 2 bases at V and 3 bases at J, with 13 bases in the middle. The germline gives CDR1 SGHDN, CDR2 FVKESK. The clonotype comes from a woman aged 55-70 years in a cohort sampled during active or convalescent COVID-19. V is TRBV14 and J is TRBJ1-2, with D possibly being TRBD1 (5 bases). Source material: peripheral blood. CDR3 nucleotide sequence: TGTGCCAGCAGCCAACTGGACAAGTCCGACTATGGCTACACCTTC. This sequence encodes CASSQLDKSDYGYTF.